These 26 T cell receptor beta chains came from one sample sequenced in a study of shared clonotypes between healthy human individuals (dated by TCRdb to 2018 to 2021). Libraries were built with the immunoSEQ multiplex PCR assay. This immuneACCESS table, as held by TCRdb, lists in-frame sequences with V and J called but not all clones. Of the missing ones, under half trace to an unresolved V gene in checked studies; the others have no known cause. A total of fewer than 2.5 million clones appear in this sample, 80% to 95% of them only once. The biggest ten clones account for around 0.4% of the sample. Material for sequencing was naive CD4+ T cells from PBMCs. The sample's cell subset or site label, in plain terms: CD45RA+ positively selected. These receptors came from a man between 18 and 29 years old in good health. Some clones in this sample may be carry-over from other donors' samples.

The chain recombines TRBV28 with TRBJ1-5; D possibly corresponds to TRBD1 (5 bases). The CDR3 consists of 14 residues. With 5 bases removed from V and 6 bases from J, the gap between germline ends came to 14 bases. Per the germline V gene, CDR1 is MDHEN and CDR2 is SYDVKM. CDR3 loop: CASSQSGHGQPQHF. The CDR3 nucleotides are TGTGCCAGCAGTCAATCGGGGCACGGTCAGCCCCAGCATTTT.

The V and J genes are TRBV21-1 and TRBJ2-3; TRBD2 is the table's D call, not checked against the DNA. TRBV21-1 is given as a pseudogene. The CDR3 is 13 amino acids. Here the CDR3 DNA reads TGTGCCAGCAGCACTGCCCCTATGGATACGCAGTATTTT. It encodes CASSTAPMDTQYF.

The chain employs TRBV2 and TRBJ1-3, with D tentatively TRBD1 (5 bases). The CDR3 has 16 residues. The germline gives CDR1 SNHLY, CDR2 FYNNEI. Trimming pared 4 bases from V and 2 bases from J, leaving 15 bases between. The CDR3 sequence is CASSVGQGRAGNTIYF. CDR3 bases: TGTGCCAGCAGTGTAGGGCAGGGACGCGCTGGAAACACCATATATTTT.

This chain uses TRBV7-3 with TRBJ1-1; no clear D. This CDR3 spans 14 amino acids. V shed 3 bases and J shed 2 bases, with 10 bases lying between them. In germline, CDR1 is SGHTA, CDR2 FQGTGA. The CDR3 is CASSFTEINTEAFF. CDR3 nucleotides: TGTGCCAGCAGCTTCACAGAGATAAACACTGAAGCTTTCTTT.

The chain employs TRBV4-1 and TRBJ1-5; no clear D. Deletions cut 1 base from V and 0 bases from J, with 16 bases between. The CDR3 contains 18 residues. The germline V gene encodes CDR1 MGHRA and CDR2 YSYEKL. The CDR3 region is CASSQGVIGQYSNQPQHF. DNA of the CDR3: TGCGCCAGCAGCCAAGGGGTAATCGGGCAGTATAGCAATCAGCCCCAGCATTTT.

With regard to this clone: Within the sample, other DNA sequences also encode this same CDR3. The chain carries TRBV7-9 and TRBJ1-5, with no clear D. The germline CDR1 and CDR2 sequences are SEHNR and FQNEAQ (reference sequence). This CDR3 has 12 residues. V lost 1 base and J 6 bases, leaving 4 bases between the germline ends. The CDR3: CASSLGGQPQHF. The DNA of the CDR3 is TGTGCCAGCAGCTTAGGAGGTCAGCCCCAGCATTTT. The variable domain in full, with the rest retrieved from reference TRBV7-9 and TRBJ1-5, is DTGVSQNPRHKITKRGQNVTFRCDPISEHNRLYWYRQTLGQGPEFLTYFQNEAQLEKSRLLSDRFSAERPKGSFSTLEIQRTEQGDSAMYLCASSLGGQPQHFGDGTRLSIL.

This chain connects TRBV4-3 to TRBJ1-1, with D perhaps matching TRBD1 (5 bases). The CDR3 is made up of 17 amino acids. V dropped 0 bases and J dropped 1 base, with 15 bases sitting between them. The germline CDR1 and CDR2 sequences are LGHNA and YSLEER. The CDR3 nucleotides are TGCGCCAGCAGCCAAGAGGACATAATTCAAGAGAACACTGAAGCTTTCTTT. Protein product: CASSQEDIIQENTEAFF.

This clone appeared once. This chain uses TRBV5-8 with TRBJ1-2, with 8 bases that match TRBD1. The V and J ends lost 3 bases and 11 bases, in that order; junction bases with no gene match: 6. The length of the CDR3 is 12 residues. Germline V lookup: CDR1 SGHTS, CDR2 YDEGEE. The CDR3 coding sequence is TGTGCCAGCAGCTATGGACAGGGCCGATACACCTTC. Encoded protein: CASSYGQGRYTF.

The gene calls are TRBV14 and TRBJ2-3, with D tentatively TRBD1 or TRBD2 (5 bases each). The germline gives CDR1 SGHDN, CDR2 FVKESK. This CDR3 is 15 amino acids long. V was pared by 0 bases and J by 8 bases, with 15 bases between. The CDR3 spells CASSQDPGTPRTQYF. As DNA, the CDR3 is TGTGCCAGCAGCCAAGATCCGGGGACCCCACGTACGCAGTATTTT.

The chain is built from TRBV20-1 and TRBJ2-5; D unclear. The CDR3 has 10 amino acids. Germline assignment: CDR1 DFQATT and CDR2 SNEGSKA (reference sequence). Trimming shortened V by 3 bases and J by 9 bases, and 8 bases separated the two germline ends. Written as DNA, the CDR3 is TGCAGTGCTAGCATCGGCGCCCAGTACTTC. It is translated as CSASIGAQYF.

The chain joins TRBV4-2 to TRBJ2-1, with 8 positions matching TRBD1. The J segment lost 5 bases and the V segment lost 2 bases, leaving 17 bases of the junction unmatched. This CDR3 is 19 amino acids long. Germline CDR1 is LGHNA and CDR2 is YNFKEQ. CDR3 sequence: CASSQKVDPDRGGHNEQFF. CDR3 sequence (DNA): TGTGCCAGCAGCCAAAAGGTAGACCCCGACAGGGGAGGCCACAATGAGCAGTTCTTC.

The chain links TRBV18 to TRBJ1-5; TRBD1 might be the D (5 bases). CDR1 is KGHSH and CDR2 is LQKENI in the germline V gene. The germline V and J ends were trimmed by 6 bases and 0 bases, with 12 bases remaining between them. This CDR3 contains 15 residues. The CDR3 nucleotides read TGTGCCAGCTCCCCTTGGGGGGATAGCAATCAGCCCCAGCATTTT. Translation gives CASSPWGDSNQPQHF.

This clone appeared once. CDR3 in amino acids: CASSYPGVGDEKLFF. CDR3 DNA sequence: TGTGCCAGCAGTTACCCGGGGGTGGGGGATGAAAAACTGTTTTTT. The rearrangement links TRBV6-6 to TRBJ1-4; a weak D match, TRBD1 (5 bases). Trimming removed 2 bases at V and 6 bases at J, with 13 bases between. Germline CDR1 reads MNHNY; CDR2 reads SVGAGI (reference sequence). The CDR3 has 15 residues.

The genes are TRBV28 and TRBJ2-5; D gene uncertain. The J call is uncertain, as TRBJ2-7 better fits the DNA end. The CDR3 length is 16 residues. The germline V gene has CDR1 MDHEN and CDR2 SYDVKM. The CDR3 reads CASSLGPTLISYEQYF. The CDR3 region has the DNA TGTGCCAGCAGTCTCGGGCCTACCCTGATCTCCTACGAGCAGTACTTC.

The chain is built from TRBV6-5 and TRBJ2-1, with TRBD2 matching 12 bases. The length of the CDR3 is 15 residues. CDR1 MNHEY and CDR2 SVGAGI come from the germline V gene. V was pared by 7 bases and J by 10 bases, with 11 bases of the junction left unmatched. In DNA, the CDR3 is TGTGCCAGCACCCTTCCGGCTAGCGGGAGGGGAGAGCAGTTCTTC. As protein: CASTLPASGRGEQFF.

V usage is TRBV6-4 and J usage is TRBJ2-7; tentatively, D is TRBD2 (6 bases). Germline V gene sequence: CDR1 MRHNA, CDR2 SNTAGT. Trimming shortened V by 6 bases and J by 7 bases, and 16 bases separated the two germline ends. The CDR3 loop spans 13 amino acids. CDR3 in DNA: TGTGCCAGCAGCGTGTCTGTGGGAGGAGAGCAGTACTTC. This sequence encodes CASSVSVGGEQYF.

The chain is built from TRBV7-3 and TRBJ2-2; D tentatively reads TRBD1 or TRBD2 (5 bases each). The CDR3 runs 17 residues. V lost 1 base and J lost 1, with 13 bases in between. CDR1 is SGHTA, CDR2 FQGTGA, per germline. In DNA, the CDR3 is TGTGCCAGCAGCTTAAGTTTCGGGGCCAGGAACACCGGGGAGCTGTTTTTT. Amino acid sequence: CASSLSFGARNTGELFF.

V gene TRBV27 combines with J gene TRBJ2-1; D remains unclear. CDR3 length: 13 amino acids. V gave up 2 bases and J gave up 14 bases, with 16 bases separating them. The germline V gene has CDR1 MNHEY and CDR2 SMNVEV (reference sequence). The CDR3 sequence is CASSLKVQSWKFF. CDR3 in DNA: TGTGCCAGCAGTTTAAAGGTCCAAAGTTGGAAGTTCTTC.

This rearrangement joins TRBV11-2 to TRBJ2-5, with 7 nucleotides matching TRBD2. Near its end, the DNA agrees better with TRBJ2-7, so the J call may be wrong. In germline, CDR1 is SGHAT, CDR2 FQNNGV. The CDR3 sequence is 14 residues long. CDR3 DNA sequence: TGTGCCAGCAGCTTATCTAGCGGCCACTACGAGCAGTACTTC. Translation: CASSLSSGHYEQYF.

The chain uses TRBV9 and TRBJ2-1, with D possibly being TRBD2 (6 bases). The V and J ends lost 3 bases and 4 bases respectively, with 11 bases between them. This CDR3 has 14 residues. Germline assignment: CDR1 SGDLS and CDR2 YYNGEE. The CDR3 nucleotides are TGTGCCAGCAGCGAACGGGGGAATTACAATGAGCAGTTCTTC. Protein product: CASSERGNYNEQFF.

The chain is built from TRBV7-9 and TRBJ2-1, with a weak D call TRBD2 (5 bases). V was trimmed by 5 bases and J by 12 bases, leaving 14 bases between them. The CDR3 runs 12 residues. Germline lookup yields CDR1 SEHNR and CDR2 FQNEAQ (reference sequence). Here the CDR3 DNA reads TGTGCCAGCAGCCTCGGGCCCGGAGGGCAGTTCTTC. This translates into CASSLGPGGQFF. The whole variable domain, filled in from reference TRBV7-9 and TRBJ2-1, reads DTGVSQNPRHKITKRGQNVTFRCDPISEHNRLYWYRQTLGQGPEFLTYFQNEAQLEKSRLLSDRFSAERPKGSFSTLEIQRTEQGDSAMYLCASSLGPGGQFFGPGTRLTVL.

CDR3 loop: CASSFPANEQFF. CDR3 sequence (DNA): TGCGCCAGCAGCTTTCCCGCCAATGAGCAGTTCTTC. The chain uses TRBV5-1 and TRBJ2-1; D is unresolved. Germline V CDR1 and CDR2: SGHRS, YFSETQ. The length of the CDR3 is 12 residues. Trimming shortened V by 2 bases and J by 6 bases, and 6 bases separated the two germline ends.

This clone was detected only once. V is TRBV5-1 and J is TRBJ2-2; 8 bases are shared with TRBD2. CDR1 and CDR2 from the germline V gene are SGHRS and YFSETQ. The CDR3 covers 17 residues. Losses at the gene ends were 4 bases for V and 3 bases for J; bases not matched to a gene: 11. As DNA, the CDR3 is TGCGCCAGCAGCATCGGCCCATCAGCGGGAGACACCGGGGAGCTGTTTTTT. The encoded protein is CASSIGPSAGDTGELFF.

The chain is built from TRBV7-2 and TRBJ2-5, with 10 bases lining up with TRBD2. Per the germline V gene, CDR1 is SGHTA and CDR2 is FQGNSA. The CDR3 covers 16 residues. The trim removed 2 bases at V and 4 bases at J, leaving 7 bases unmatched. CDR3 sequence reads: CASSLSLASGRETQYF. For the CDR3, the DNA is TGTGCCAGCAGCTTAAGTTTGGCTAGCGGGAGAGAGACCCAGTACTTC.

V gene TRBV7-3 combines with J gene TRBJ2-7; TRBD1 matches at 8 bases. The CDR3 is made up of 15 amino acids. V lost 4 bases and J lost 4; bases outside the gene matches: 9. Per the germline V gene, CDR1 is SGHTA and CDR2 is FQGTGA. CDR3 region: CASSSYRGEFYEQYF. CDR3 sequence (DNA): TGTGCCAGCAGCTCCTACAGGGGGGAATTTTACGAGCAGTACTTC. Full variable domain (rest looked up from reference TRBV7-3 and TRBJ2-7): GAGVSQTPSNKVTEKGKYVELRCDPISGHTALYWYRQSLGQGPEFLIYFQGTGAADDSGLPNDRFFAVRPEGSVSTLKIQRTERGDSAVYLCASSSYRGEFYEQYFGPGTRLTVT.

The rearrangement joins TRBV14 to TRBJ2-1; maybe TRBD1 (5 bases). Trimming shortened V by 3 bases and J by 0 bases, and 15 bases separated the two germline ends. Germline V lookup: CDR1 SGHDN, CDR2 FVKESK. The CDR3 covers 17 residues. The CDR3 reads CASSHRKGQSSYNEQFF. The DNA of the CDR3 is TGTGCCAGCAGCCACCGAAAGGGGCAGAGCTCCTACAATGAGCAGTTCTTC.